This is a list of T cell receptor beta chains from one sample in a study of cytomegalovirus exposure and HLA in healthy donors. Some clones are missing from TCRdb's copy, which holds only in-frame ones; the method was immunoSEQ multiplex PCR. The sample holds 240,000 or so clones; about 80% are singletons and the top ten take roughly 7.4%. Source material: PBMCs. All receptors come from a woman aged 60-75 years in good health and CMV-seropositive. The CDR3 runs from the conserved cysteine through the conserved F or W. Fields, in order: D gene, J gene, V gene, clone size, CDR3 protein, CDR3 DNA. A D gene is named only where the DNA matches it firmly. Clone size appears in some rows only: once, few, many, or a class for an expanded clone.

D: -
J: TRBJ1-3
V: TRBV6-4
size: -
CDR3: CARGEEGSGNTIYF
DNA: TGTGCCAGAGGGGAGGAGGGCTCTGGAAACACCATATATTTT

D: -
J: TRBJ2-4
V: TRBV28
size: -
CDR3: CASSSGGAKNIQYF
DNA: TGTGCCAGCAGTTCCGGGGGAGCCAAAAACATTCAGTACTTC

D: TRBD2
J: TRBJ2-7
V: TRBV28
size: once
CDR3: CASSTSGFYEQYF
DNA: TGTGCCAGCAGTACTAGCGGATTCTACGAGCAGTACTTC

D: -
J: TRBJ2-7
V: TRBV18
size: -
CDR3: CASSPPGNMASYEQYF
DNA: TGTGCCAGCTCACCACCGGGCAATATGGCCTCCTACGAGCAGTACTTC

D: -
J: TRBJ2-7
V: TRBV10-3
size: -
CDR3: CAISESDRKEQYF
DNA: TGTGCCATCAGTGAGTCCGACAGGAAAGAGCAGTACTTC

D: TRBD2
J: TRBJ2-1
V: TRBV4-1
size: -
CDR3: CASSQWPGLAGAEQFF
DNA: TGCGCCAGCAGCCAGTGGCCGGGACTAGCGGGTGCCGAGCAGTTCTTC

D: -
J: TRBJ1-3
V: TRBV6-1
size: -
CDR3: CASSEGVPGNTIYF
DNA: TGTGCCAGCAGTGAAGGAGTCCCTGGAAACACCATATATTTT

D: TRBD1
J: TRBJ2-5
V: TRBV4-1
size: -
CDR3: CASSQWTGGSQETQYF
DNA: TGCGCCAGCAGCCAGTGGACAGGGGGATCCCAAGAGACCCAGTACTTC

D: TRBD1
J: TRBJ2-7
V: TRBV7-2
size: -
CDR3: CASSRGTGYSYEQYF
DNA: TGTGCCAGCAGCAGGGGGACAGGGTACTCCTACGAGCAGTACTTC

D: -
J: TRBJ2-4
V: TRBV9
size: -
CDR3: CASSVGWGVRNIQYF
DNA: TGTGCCAGCAGCGTAGGGTGGGGCGTGAGAAACATTCAGTACTTC

D: TRBD1
J: TRBJ1-2
V: TRBV5-1
size: once
CDR3: CASSLRRTGDYGYTF
DNA: TGCGCCAGCAGCTTGCGAAGGACAGGAGACTATGGCTACACCTTC

D: -
J: TRBJ1-2
V: TRBV28
size: -
CDR3: CASSLVGRGLINYGYTF
DNA: TGTGCCAGCAGTTTAGTAGGTCGAGGGTTGATCAACTATGGCTACACCTTC

D: TRBD2
J: TRBJ2-7
V: TRBV6-5
size: -
CDR3: CASSYLAGGPQNEQYF
DNA: TGTGCCAGCAGTTACCTAGCGGGAGGGCCTCAAAACGAGCAGTACTTC

D: TRBD2
J: TRBJ2-7
V: TRBV19
size: -
CDR3: CASSIPDLGRDEQYF
DNA: TGTGCCAGTAGTATCCCGGATTTAGGGAGGGACGAGCAGTACTTC

D: -
J: TRBJ2-7
V: TRBV15
size: few
CDR3: CATSRDRRTYEQYF
DNA: TGTGCCACCAGCAGAGATAGGAGGACCTACGAGCAGTACTTC

D: TRBD2
J: TRBJ2-1
V: TRBV4-1
size: few
CDR3: CASSQEGLADYNEQFF
DNA: TGCGCCAGCAGCCAAGAGGGCCTAGCGGACTACAATGAGCAGTTCTTC

D: TRBD1
J: TRBJ2-7
V: TRBV6-5
size: -
CDR3: CASSNRGSSYEQYF
DNA: TGTGCCAGCAGCAACAGGGGAAGCTCCTACGAGCAGTACTTC

D: TRBD2
J: TRBJ2-3
V: TRBV5-1
size: few
CDR3: CASSSGAGLAATDTQYF
DNA: TGCGCCAGCAGCTCTGGCGCCGGACTAGCGGCTACAGATACGCAGTATTTT

D: TRBD2
J: TRBJ2-1
V: TRBV28
size: -
CDR3: CASRPSGRARNEQFF
DNA: TGTGCCAGCAGGCCCAGCGGGAGGGCCAGGAATGAGCAGTTCTTC

D: -
J: TRBJ2-1
V: TRBV5-4
size: once
CDR3: CASSLEGASEYGNEQFF
DNA: TGTGCCAGCAGCTTGGAAGGGGCTAGCGAGTACGGCAATGAGCAGTTCTTC

D: TRBD1
J: TRBJ2-7
V: TRBV19
size: -
CDR3: CASSERTGPYEQYF
DNA: TGTGCCAGTAGTGAGAGGACAGGGCCCTACGAGCAGTACTTC

D: TRBD1
J: TRBJ2-1
V: TRBV5-4
size: -
CDR3: CASSLGQGVANEQFF
DNA: TGTGCCAGCAGCTTGGGACAGGGAGTTGCCAATGAGCAGTTCTTC

D: -
J: TRBJ2-5
V: TRBV6-1
size: -
CDR3: CASSEVWGQTQYF
DNA: TGTGCCAGCAGTGAAGTATGGGGCCAGACCCAGTACTTC

D: TRBD2
J: TRBJ2-7
V: TRBV5-4
size: -
CDR3: CASSLGTSGIYEQYF
DNA: TGTGCCAGCAGCCTGGGGACTAGCGGGATATACGAGCAGTACTTC

D: -
J: TRBJ1-2
V: TRBV7-9
size: -
CDR3: CASSLTAQSGGYGYTF
DNA: TGTGCCAGCAGCTTAACCGCCCAGTCCGGGGGCTATGGCTACACCTTC

D: TRBD1
J: TRBJ2-2
V: TRBV19
size: once
CDR3: CASSRTGTGGELFF
DNA: TGTGCCAGTAGTAGGACAGGGACGGGCGGGGAGCTGTTTTTT

D: TRBD1
J: TRBJ1-1
V: TRBV5-4
size: once
CDR3: CASSWIDRGLTEAFF
DNA: TGTGCCAGCAGCTGGATCGACAGGGGGCTAACTGAAGCTTTCTTT

D: -
J: TRBJ2-2
V: TRBV19
size: -
CDR3: CASSGGSWNTGELFF
DNA: TGTGCCAGTAGTGGGGGGAGTTGGAACACCGGGGAGCTGTTTTTT